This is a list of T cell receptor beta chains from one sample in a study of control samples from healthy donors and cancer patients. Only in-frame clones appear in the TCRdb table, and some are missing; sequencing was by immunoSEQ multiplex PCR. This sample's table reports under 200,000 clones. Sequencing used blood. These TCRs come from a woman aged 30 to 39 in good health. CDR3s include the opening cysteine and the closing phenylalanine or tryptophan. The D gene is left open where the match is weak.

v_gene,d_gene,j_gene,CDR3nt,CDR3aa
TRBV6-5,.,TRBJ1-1,TGTGCCAGCAGTAATTCGTTTAGACAGTCTGAAGCTTTCTTT,CASSNSFRQSEAFF
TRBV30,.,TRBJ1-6,TGTGCCTGGGAGCCTGGGGGTAGGCAGAATTCACCCCTCCACTTT,CAWEPGGRQNSPLHF
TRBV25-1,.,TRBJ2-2,TGTGCCAGCAGTGGGTATCTGCAGGGTCAGGGCGGGGAGCTGTTTTTT,CASSGYLQGQGGELFF
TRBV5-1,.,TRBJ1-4,TGCGCCAGCAGCCCGGGGTCCTCCCATGAAAAACTGTTTTTT,CASSPGSSHEKLFF
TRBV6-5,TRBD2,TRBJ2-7,TGTGCCAGCAGTTTTCGGGGGGTCCTCTACGAGCAGTACTTC,CASSFRGVLYEQYF
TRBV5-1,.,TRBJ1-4,TGCGCCAGCAGGAAAACAGGGTTAGCTAATGAAAAACTGTTTTTT,CASRKTGLANEKLFF
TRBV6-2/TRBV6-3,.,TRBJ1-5,TGTGCCAGCAGTTACCCGGCGGCCGTCAGCAATCAGCCCCAGCATTTT,CASSYPAAVSNQPQHF
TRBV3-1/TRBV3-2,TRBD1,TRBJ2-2,TGTGCCAGCAGCCAATCCGACAGGGGTAGGGGGGAGCTGTTTTTT,CASSQSDRGRGELFF
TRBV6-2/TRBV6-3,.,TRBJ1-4,TGTGCCAGCAGTTACATCGGGCTCGTTAATGAAAAACTGTTTTTT,CASSYIGLVNEKLFF
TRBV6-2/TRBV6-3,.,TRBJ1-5,TGTGCCAGCAGTTACACCACAGGGTTACGCCAGCCCCAGCATTTT,CASSYTTGLRQPQHF
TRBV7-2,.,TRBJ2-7,TGTGCCAGCAGCTTAGTGGGACGGTTCTACGAGCAGTACTTC,CASSLVGRFYEQYF
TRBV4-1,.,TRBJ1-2,TGCGCCAGCAGCCAAGATGTCGGACATGGCTACACCTTC,CASSQDVGHGYTF
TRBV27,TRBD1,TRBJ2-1,TGTGCCAGCAGTTGGGGACAGGGGGCTCTCAATGAGCAGTTCTTC,CASSWGQGALNEQFF
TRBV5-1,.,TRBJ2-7,TGCGCCAGCAGCTTGGCGGGACCGTCGAATTACGAGCAGTACTTC,CASSLAGPSNYEQYF
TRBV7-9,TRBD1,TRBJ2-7,TGTGCCAGCAGCCTACAGGGGGAGCAGTACTTC,CASSLQGEQYF
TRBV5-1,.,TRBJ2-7,TGCGCCAGCAGCTTGGCAAGTGGTTCCTACGAGCAGTACTTC,CASSLASGSYEQYF
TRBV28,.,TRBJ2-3,TGTGCCAGCAGTTTAGGGGCGCAGGGGACAGATACGCAGTATTTT,CASSLGAQGTDTQYF
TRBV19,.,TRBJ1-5,TGTGCCAGTAGGGGGGAGAGTAATCAGCCCCAGCATTTT,CASRGESNQPQHF
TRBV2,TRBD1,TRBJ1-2,TGTGCCAGCACCCGACAGGGGAGGCTGGACTATGGCTACACCTTC,CASTRQGRLDYGYTF
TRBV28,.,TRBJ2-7,TGTGCCAGCAAGGGGGGTCTAGCGATTACCTACGAGCAGTACTTC,CASKGGLAITYEQYF
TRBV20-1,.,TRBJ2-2,TGCAGTGCTAGTGGCGGTTCAGGGGCTTCGAACACCGGGGAGCTGTTTTTT,CSASGGSGASNTGELFF
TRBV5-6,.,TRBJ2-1,TGTGCCAGCAGTTTCCGTGAAAATGAGCAGTTCTTC,CASSFRENEQFF
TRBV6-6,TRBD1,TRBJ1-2,TGTGCCAGCAGTTACGGGATAGGGGGCTACTATGGCTACACCTTC,CASSYGIGGYYGYTF
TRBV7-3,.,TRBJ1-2,TGTGCCAGCAGCTTAGGGGAGGGGCGATCTGGCTACACCTTC,CASSLGEGRSGYTF
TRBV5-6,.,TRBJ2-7,TGTGCCAGCAGCGATGGGATGCTTGGCGAGCAGTACTTC,CASSDGMLGEQYF
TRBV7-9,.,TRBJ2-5,TGTGCCAGCAGCTTAGCGATAGTCCACGAGACCCAGTACTTC,CASSLAIVHETQYF
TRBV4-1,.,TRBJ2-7,TGCGCCAGCAGCCTAACCGCCGTCGAGCAGTACTTC,CASSLTAVEQYF
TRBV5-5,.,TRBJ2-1,TGTGCCAGCAGCGCTTGGACAGCGGGCAACAATGAGCAGTTCTTC,CASSAWTAGNNEQFF
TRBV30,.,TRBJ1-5,TGTGCCTGGAGTGTTGGGGGTAACCAGCCCCAGCATTTT,CAWSVGGNQPQHF
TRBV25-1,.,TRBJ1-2,TGTGCCAGCACACGCGCTGGGGGCTACACCTTC,CASTRAGGYTF
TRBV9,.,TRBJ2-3,TGTGCCAGCAGCGTAAGGTGGAGCACAGATACGCAGTATTTT,CASSVRWSTDTQYF
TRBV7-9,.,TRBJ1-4,TGTGCCAGCAGCTATCCCTCCAGTGCAACTAATGAAAAACTGTTTTTT,CASSYPSSATNEKLFF